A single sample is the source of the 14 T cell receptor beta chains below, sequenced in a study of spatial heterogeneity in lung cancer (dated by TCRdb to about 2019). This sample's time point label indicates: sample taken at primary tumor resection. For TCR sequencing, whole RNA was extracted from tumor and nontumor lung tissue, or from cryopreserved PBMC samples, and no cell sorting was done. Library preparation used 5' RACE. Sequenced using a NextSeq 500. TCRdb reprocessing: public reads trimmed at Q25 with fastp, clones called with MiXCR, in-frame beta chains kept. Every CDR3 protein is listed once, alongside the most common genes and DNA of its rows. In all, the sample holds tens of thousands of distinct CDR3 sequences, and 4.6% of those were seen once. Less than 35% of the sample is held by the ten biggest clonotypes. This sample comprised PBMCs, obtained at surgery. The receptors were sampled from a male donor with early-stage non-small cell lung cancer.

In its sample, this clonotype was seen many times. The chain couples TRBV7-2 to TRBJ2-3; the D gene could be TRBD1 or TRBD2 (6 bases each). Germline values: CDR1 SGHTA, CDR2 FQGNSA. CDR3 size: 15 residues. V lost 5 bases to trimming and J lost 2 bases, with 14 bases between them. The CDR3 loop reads CASSTNPGATDTQYF. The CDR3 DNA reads TGTGCCAGCAGCACAAACCCGGGGGCCACAGATACGCAGTATTTT.

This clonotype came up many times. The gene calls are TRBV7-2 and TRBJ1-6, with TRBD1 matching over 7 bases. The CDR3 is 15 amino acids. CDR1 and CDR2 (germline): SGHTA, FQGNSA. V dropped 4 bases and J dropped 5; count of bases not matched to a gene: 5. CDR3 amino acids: CASSSPGTDNSPLHF. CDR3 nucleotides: TGTGCCAGCAGCTCTCCCGGGACAGATAATTCACCCCTCCACTTT.

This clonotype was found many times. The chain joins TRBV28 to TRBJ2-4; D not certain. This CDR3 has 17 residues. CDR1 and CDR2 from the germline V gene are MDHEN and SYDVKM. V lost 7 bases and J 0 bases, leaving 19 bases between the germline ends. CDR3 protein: CASTPSSHTLAKNIQYF. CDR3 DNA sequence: TGTGCCAGCACCCCCTCCTCCCACACTCTAGCCAAAAACATTCAGTACTTC.

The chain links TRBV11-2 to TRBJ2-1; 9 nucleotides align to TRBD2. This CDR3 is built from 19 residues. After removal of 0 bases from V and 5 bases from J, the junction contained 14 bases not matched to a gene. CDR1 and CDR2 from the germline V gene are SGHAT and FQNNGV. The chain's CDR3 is CASSLELAGLPRGDNEQFF. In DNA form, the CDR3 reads TGTGCCAGCAGCTTAGAGCTAGCGGGACTCCCCCGGGGAGACAATGAGCAGTTCTTC.

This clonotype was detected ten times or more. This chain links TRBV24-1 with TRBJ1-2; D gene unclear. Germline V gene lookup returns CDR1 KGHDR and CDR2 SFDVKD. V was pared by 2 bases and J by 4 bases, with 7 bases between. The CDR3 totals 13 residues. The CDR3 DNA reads TGTGCCACCAGTGATTCAGGCAGCTATGGCTACACCTTC. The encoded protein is CATSDSGSYGYTF.

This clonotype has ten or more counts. CDR3 protein: CASSAGTSGGAPGELFF. DNA for the CDR3: TGTGCCAGCAGTGCCGGGACTAGCGGGGGGGCCCCCGGGGAGCTGTTTTTT. The chain combines TRBV6-6 with TRBJ2-2; 16 positions agree with TRBD2. Germline V CDR1 and CDR2: MNHNY, SVGAGI (reference sequence). The V and J ends lost 5 bases and 6 bases, in that order; junction bases with no gene match: 6. This CDR3 has 17 amino acids.

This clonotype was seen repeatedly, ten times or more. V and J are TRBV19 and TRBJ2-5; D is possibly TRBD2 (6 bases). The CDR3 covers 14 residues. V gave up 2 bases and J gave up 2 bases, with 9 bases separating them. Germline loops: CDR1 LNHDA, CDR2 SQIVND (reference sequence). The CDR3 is CASSISGVQETQYF. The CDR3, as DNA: TGTGCCAGTAGTATATCGGGGGTACAAGAGACCCAGTACTTC.

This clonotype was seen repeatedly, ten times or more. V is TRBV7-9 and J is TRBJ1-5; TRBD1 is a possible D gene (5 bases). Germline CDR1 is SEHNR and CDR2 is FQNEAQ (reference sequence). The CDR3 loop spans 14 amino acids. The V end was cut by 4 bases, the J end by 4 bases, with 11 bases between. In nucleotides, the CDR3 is TGTGCCAGCAGCTCGGCAGGGTGGAATCAGCCCCAGCATTTT. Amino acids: CASSSAGWNQPQHF.

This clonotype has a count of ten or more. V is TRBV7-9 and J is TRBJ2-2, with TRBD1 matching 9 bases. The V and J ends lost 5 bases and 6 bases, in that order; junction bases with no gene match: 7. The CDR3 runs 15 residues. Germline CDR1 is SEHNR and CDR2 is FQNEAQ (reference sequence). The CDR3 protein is CASSTGGYFSGELFF. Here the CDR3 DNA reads TGTGCCAGCAGCACAGGGGGCTACTTTTCCGGGGAGCTGTTTTTT.

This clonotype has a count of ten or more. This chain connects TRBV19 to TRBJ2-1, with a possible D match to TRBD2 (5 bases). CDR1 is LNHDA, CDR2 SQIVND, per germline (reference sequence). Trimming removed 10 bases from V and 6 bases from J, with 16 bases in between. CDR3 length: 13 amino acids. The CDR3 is CATSLSGPNEQFF. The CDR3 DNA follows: TGTGCCACCAGCCTCAGCGGACCCAATGAGCAGTTCTTC.

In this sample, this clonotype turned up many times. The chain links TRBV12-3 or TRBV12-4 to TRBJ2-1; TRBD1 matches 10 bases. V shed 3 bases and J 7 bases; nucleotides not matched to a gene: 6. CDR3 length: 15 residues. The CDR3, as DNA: TGTGCCAGCAGTTTGGGACAGGGGTTCCGTAATGAGCAGTTCTTC. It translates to CASSLGQGFRNEQFF.

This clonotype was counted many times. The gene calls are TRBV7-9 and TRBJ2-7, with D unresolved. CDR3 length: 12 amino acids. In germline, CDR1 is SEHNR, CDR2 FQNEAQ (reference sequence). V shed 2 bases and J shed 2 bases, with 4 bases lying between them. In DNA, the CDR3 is TGTGCCAGCAGCTTACAACCCTACGAGCAGTACTTC. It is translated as CASSLQPYEQYF.

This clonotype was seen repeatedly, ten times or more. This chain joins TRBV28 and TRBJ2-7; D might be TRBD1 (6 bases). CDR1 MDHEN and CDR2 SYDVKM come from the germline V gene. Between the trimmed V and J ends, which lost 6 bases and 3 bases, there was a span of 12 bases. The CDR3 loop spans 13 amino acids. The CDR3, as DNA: TGTGCCAGCAGACCCGGACAGTTCTACGAGCAGTACTTC. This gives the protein CASRPGQFYEQYF.

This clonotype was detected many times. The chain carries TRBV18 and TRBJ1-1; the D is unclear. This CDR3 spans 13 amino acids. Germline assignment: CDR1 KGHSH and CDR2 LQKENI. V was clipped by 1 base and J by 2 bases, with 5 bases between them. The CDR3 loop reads CASSPQSNTEAFF. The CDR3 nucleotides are TGTGCCAGCTCACCACAGAGTAACACTGAAGCTTTCTTT. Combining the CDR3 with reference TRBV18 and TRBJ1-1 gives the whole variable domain NAGVMQNPRHLVRRRGQEARLRCSPMKGHSHVYWYRQLPEEGLKFMVYLQKENIIDESGMPKERFSAEFPKEGPSILRIQQVVRGDSAAYFCASSPQSNTEAFFGQGTRLTVV.